The 31 T cell receptor beta chains in this list originate from one sample, sequenced in a study of T cells after yellow fever vaccination. TCRdb analysed the 5' RACE reads with MiXCR anew, one entry per CDR3 protein. The sample holds about 400,000 distinct CDR3 sequences, around 10% seen once. The sequencing used PBMCs, collected on the day of the first yellow fever vaccination. These receptors all stem from a man younger than 30 who received the YFV17D yellow fever vaccine.

The chain has TRBV7-2 and TRBJ1-3; unclear D gene. Deletions cut 1 base from V and 3 bases from J, with 10 bases between. CDR1 SGHTA and CDR2 FQGNSA come from the germline V gene. The CDR3 has 15 residues. The CDR3 reads CASSLGPSIGNTIYF. The CDR3 DNA sequence: TGTGCCAGCAGCTTAGGCCCCAGCATTGGAAACACCATATATTTT. Supplemented by reference TRBV7-2 and TRBJ1-3, the full variable domain reads GAGVSQSPSNKVTEKGKDVELRCDPISGHTALYWYRQSLGQGLEFLIYFQGNSAPDKSGLPSDRFSAERTGGSVSTLTIQRTQQEDSAVYLCASSLGPSIGNTIYFGEGSWLTVV.

The chain recombines TRBV27 with TRBJ2-3, with TRBD2 as a possible D gene (6 bases). The CDR3 extends over 13 amino acids. Trimming shortened V by 6 bases and J by 7 bases, and 14 bases separated the two germline ends. Germline V gives CDR1 MNHEY, CDR2 SMNVEV (reference sequence). This CDR3 is CASSPGTSNTQYF. Here the CDR3 DNA reads TGTGCCAGCAGCCCCGGGACTTCAAATACGCAGTATTTT.

This clonotype has just a few counts. The chain is built from TRBV15 and TRBJ2-3, with 9 bases aligning to TRBD1. The CDR3 sequence is 16 residues long. CDR1 LNHNV and CDR2 YYDKDF come from the germline V gene (reference sequence). V trimming: 4 bases; J trimming: 4 bases; junction bases outside the gene matches: 9. CDR3: CATSTPGTGRADTQYF. In nucleotides, the CDR3 is TGTGCCACCAGCACCCCCGGGACAGGGAGAGCAGATACGCAGTATTTT.

In this sample, this clonotype turned up a few times. V gene TRBV25-1 combines with J gene TRBJ1-1; unclear D gene. CDR3 length equals 15 residues. In germline, CDR1 is MGHDK, CDR2 SYGVNS. The V gene lost 0 bases and the J gene lost 4 bases, with 12 bases spanning the gap. CDR3 in amino acids: CASSEYGRQGTEAFF. The CDR3, as DNA: TGTGCCAGCAGTGAATATGGGCGGCAAGGCACTGAAGCTTTCTTT. The entire variable domain, with the rest obtained from reference TRBV25-1 and TRBJ1-1, is as follows: EADIYQTPRYLVIGTGKKITLECSQTMGHDKMYWYQQDPGMELHLIHYSYGVNSTEKGDLSSESTVSRIRTEHFPLTLESARPSHTSQYLCASSEYGRQGTEAFFGQGTRLTVV.

This clonotype was picked up a small number of times. The V gene is TRBV7-9, the J gene TRBJ1-2; a possible D gene is TRBD1 (6 bases). Germline V CDR1 and CDR2: SEHNR, FQNEAQ (reference sequence). Trimming cost V 3 bases and J 6 bases, with 14 bases left between them. CDR3 size: 14 residues. The CDR3 DNA reads as TGTGCCAGCAGCTTGTATTCTCGACAGGATGGCTACACCTTC. This gives the protein CASSLYSRQDGYTF.

The sample holds many counts of this clonotype. The genes are TRBV15 and TRBJ2-2; no reliable D call. The V end lost 4 bases, the J end lost 8 bases, and 5 bases lay between the germline ends. Germline CDR1 reads LNHNV; CDR2 reads YYDKDF (reference sequence). The CDR3 length is 11 residues. In DNA form, the CDR3 reads TGTGCCACCAGCAAATTAGGGGAGCTGTTTTTT. This codes for CATSKLGELFF. Variable domain in full (rest from reference TRBV15 and TRBJ2-2): DAMVIQNPRYQVTQFGKPVTLSCSQTLNHNVMYWYQQKSSQAPKLLFHYYDKDFNNEADTPDNFQSRRPNTSFCFLDIRSPGLGDTAMYLCATSKLGELFFGEGSRLTVL.

This clonotype was detected many times. The V call is TRBV5-1, the J call TRBJ1-1; D unresolved. Germline assignment: CDR1 SGHRS and CDR2 YFSETQ. V lost 5 bases and J 1 base, leaving 9 bases between the germline ends. The CDR3 runs 13 residues. The chain's CDR3 is CASRFDGNTEAFF. The CDR3 region has the DNA TGCGCCAGCAGATTCGATGGGAACACTGAAGCTTTCTTT.

This clonotype was recorded a few times. This sequence joins TRBV11-2 and TRBJ2-2; D gene unclear. Germline CDR1 is SGHAT and CDR2 is FQNNGV. The V gene lost 1 base and the J gene lost 1 base, with 7 bases spanning the gap. This CDR3 contains 15 residues. CDR3: CASSLVVQNTGELFF. The CDR3 coding sequence is TGTGCCAGCAGCTTAGTTGTGCAGAACACCGGGGAGCTGTTTTTT.

This clonotype was recorded many times. This chain uses TRBV5-4 with TRBJ1-1; D gene unclear. Germline CDR1 is SGHNT and CDR2 is YYREEE (reference sequence). The V end lost 0 bases, the J end lost 5 bases, and 8 bases lay between the germline ends. The CDR3 runs to 13 residues. The CDR3 nucleotides read TGTGCCAGCAGCTTGGGTGGTCCAACTGAAGCTTTCTTT. Translation gives CASSLGGPTEAFF.

This clonotype was counted a few times. The chain combines TRBV29-1 with TRBJ1-3; D not certain. The CDR3 contains 13 residues. CDR1 SQVTM and CDR2 ANQGSEA come from the germline V gene. V was shortened by 4 bases and J by 0 bases, with 7 bases between the two germline ends. This CDR3 is CSVVVTSGNTIYF. CDR3 coding DNA: TGCAGCGTTGTGGTGACCTCTGGAAACACCATATATTTT.

The rearrangement joins TRBV5-1 to TRBJ1-5, with D maybe TRBD1 (5 bases). Germline V CDR1 and CDR2: SGHRS, YFSETQ. The CDR3 totals 14 residues. V was trimmed by 2 bases and J by 7 bases, leaving 13 bases between them. This CDR3 is CASSFGREYQPQHF. The CDR3 nucleotides are TGCGCCAGCAGCTTCGGCAGGGAGTACCAGCCCCAGCATTTT.

This clonotype was observed a few times. The J gene is TRBJ2-2, the V gene TRBV2, with TRBD1 identical over 8 bases. The germline V gene has CDR1 SNHLY and CDR2 FYNNEI. The CDR3 runs 16 residues. After removal of 4 bases from V and 4 bases from J, the junction contained 8 bases not matched to a gene. The CDR3 bases are TGTGCCAGCAGTGGTAACAGGGGGAGCCTCACCGGGGAGCTGTTTTTT. Protein sequence: CASSGNRGSLTGELFF.

This clonotype was recorded at least ten times. The CDR3 coding sequence is TGTGCCAGCAGTTTACTAGGCGGAACTAGCACAGATACGCAGTATTTT. Protein sequence: CASSLLGGTSTDTQYF. The chain links TRBV27 to TRBJ2-3, with D unresolved. This CDR3 is 16 amino acids long. Deletions cut 2 bases from V and 0 bases from J, with 12 bases between. The germline V gene has CDR1 MNHEY and CDR2 SMNVEV (reference sequence).

CDR3 nucleotides: TGTGCCAGCAGCCAAGATTCCGGGGGGGAGCAGTACTTC. It encodes CASSQDSGGEQYF. The chain uses TRBV3-1 and TRBJ2-7, with 7 nucleotides matching TRBD2. The CDR3 contains 13 residues. Germline trimming cut 0 bases from V and 7 bases from J; bases unmatched to any gene: 3. Germline V CDR1 and CDR2: LGHDT, YNNKEL (reference sequence).

This clonotype was found many times. The chain links TRBV12-3 or TRBV12-4 to TRBJ1-5; D remains ambiguous. This CDR3 region has 12 residues. V was pared by 6 bases and J by 1 base, with 4 bases between. CDR3 loop: CASSQSNQPQHF. The DNA of the CDR3 is TGTGCCAGCAGCCAAAGCAATCAGCCCCAGCATTTT.

CDR3 DNA: TGTGCCAGCAGCCGATACCGGGACAGGGAAAATCAGCCCCAGCATTTT. Protein sequence: CASSRYRDRENQPQHF. The chain carries TRBV7-9 and TRBJ1-5, with 9 bases fitting TRBD1. The CDR3 loop spans 16 amino acids. The germline V gene encodes CDR1 SEHNR and CDR2 FQNEAQ (reference sequence). V lost 5 bases and J lost 4; bases outside the gene matches: 9.

This chain links TRBV4-3 with TRBJ2-1; D could derive from TRBD1 or TRBD2 (6 bases each). The CDR3 has 14 amino acids. Germline CDR1 and CDR2: LGHNA and YSLEER. V was pared by 1 base and J by 12 bases, with 16 bases between. The CDR3 sequence: CASSQVVRGGMQFF. DNA of the CDR3: TGCGCCAGCAGCCAAGTTGTCAGGGGCGGGATGCAGTTCTTC.

This clonotype was counted a few times. J is TRBJ2-5 and V is TRBV6-2 or TRBV6-3; no firm D call. In germline, CDR1 is MNHEY, CDR2 SVGEGT. Trimming pared 6 bases from V and 7 bases from J, leaving 9 bases between. CDR3 length: 11 residues. CDR3 nucleotide sequence: TGTGCCAGCAGCTCCATTGGGACCCAGTACTTC. Translation: CASSSIGTQYF.

There are a few counts of this clonotype. The chain is built from TRBV20-1 and TRBJ2-7; 10 bases match TRBD1. CDR3 length: 15 residues. In germline, CDR1 is DFQATT, CDR2 SNEGSKA (reference sequence). V shed 0 bases and J 3 bases; nucleotides not matched to a gene: 5. CDR3 loop: CSARDLGTGDYEQYF. CDR3 coding DNA: TGCAGTGCTAGAGACTTGGGGACAGGGGACTACGAGCAGTACTTC.

This clonotype showed up just a few times. The chain couples TRBV6-2 or TRBV6-3 to TRBJ1-5, with 7 bases matching TRBD1. This CDR3 is 14 amino acids long. Looked up from germline, CDR1 is MNHEY and CDR2 is SVGEGT. V lost 8 bases, J lost 3 bases, and 7 bases stayed unmatched. The CDR3 sequence: CASGAGGSNQPQHF. In nucleotides, the CDR3 is TGTGCCAGCGGAGCAGGGGGGTCCAATCAGCCCCAGCATTTT.

The chain recombines TRBV20-1 with TRBJ2-7; TRBD1 is a possible D gene (5 bases). From germline, CDR1 is DFQATT and CDR2 SNEGSKA (reference sequence). V was shortened by 6 bases and J by 0 bases, with 12 bases between the two germline ends. The CDR3 is 13 residues long. In nucleotides, the CDR3 is TGCAGTGCCCCCGGCAGGGCCTCCTACGAGCAGTACGTC. This sequence encodes CSAPGRASYEQYV.

This chain connects TRBV7-2 to TRBJ2-2; D is undetermined. The CDR3 extends over 14 amino acids. Trimming left V 7 bases short and J 12 bases short, with 21 bases between. Per germline, CDR1 SGHTA and CDR2 FQGNSA. The CDR3: CASKNRPLVGQLFF. The DNA for the CDR3 is TGTGCCAGCAAGAATCGTCCTCTCGTGGGTCAGCTGTTTTTT.

This clonotype came up many times. The chain couples TRBV7-9 to TRBJ2-7; tentatively, D is TRBD1 (5 bases). This CDR3 spans 13 amino acids. Germline loops: CDR1 SEHNR, CDR2 FQNEAQ (reference sequence). Trimming took off 0 bases at V and 4 bases at J, with 7 bases between the two ends. The CDR3 sequence is CASSLATAYEQYF. The CDR3 nucleotides read TGTGCCAGCAGCTTAGCGACAGCGTACGAGCAGTACTTC.

V gene TRBV30 combines with J gene TRBJ2-1; D not certain. Germline CDR1 GTSNPN, CDR2 SVGIG (reference sequence). V was trimmed by 2 bases and J by 0 bases, leaving 11 bases between them. This CDR3 is 15 amino acids long. DNA of the CDR3: TGTGCCTGGAGTAGATCCGCCAGCTCCTACAATGAGCAGTTCTTC. Its protein product is CAWSRSASSYNEQFF.

This chain connects TRBV6-2 or TRBV6-3 to TRBJ2-7; 10 bases line up with TRBD1. This CDR3 contains 15 residues. The V segment lost 7 bases and the J segment 3 bases; nucleotides outside the gene matches: 9. Germline V gene lookup returns CDR1 MNHEY and CDR2 SVGEGT. The CDR3 sequence is CASKNPGTGVYEQYF. CDR3 coding DNA: TGTGCCAGCAAAAACCCCGGGACAGGGGTCTACGAGCAGTACTTC.

The V and J genes are TRBV11-2 and TRBJ2-7, with 7 bases aligning to TRBD1. This CDR3 contains 14 residues. J lost 4 bases, V lost 7 bases, and 10 bases had no gene match. Germline V lookup: CDR1 SGHAT, CDR2 FQNNGV. DNA for the CDR3: TGTGCCAGCACCATACTACCGGGACAGTACGAGCAGTACTTC. Amino acids: CASTILPGQYEQYF.

A few counts support this clonotype. This chain joins TRBV24-1 and TRBJ1-2; 11 positions agree with TRBD1. The CDR3 contains 15 residues. V shed 3 bases and J 8 bases; nucleotides not matched to a gene: 7. Germline CDR1 reads KGHDR; CDR2 reads SFDVKD. CDR3 protein: CATSDPGQGAAGYTF. CDR3 sequence (DNA): TGTGCCACCAGTGATCCCGGACAGGGGGCAGCAGGCTACACCTTC.

This clonotype came up a few times. The chain carries TRBV7-2 and TRBJ1-1; TRBD1 matches at 8 bases. The length of the CDR3 is 15 residues. V dropped 1 base and J dropped 4; count of bases not matched to a gene: 5. Germline loops: CDR1 SGHTA, CDR2 FQGNSA. The CDR3 bases are TGTGCCAGCAGCTTAGGCCCCACAGGGGGCACTGAAGCTTTCTTT. Encoded protein: CASSLGPTGGTEAFF.

This clonotype came up a few times. This chain's CDR3 is CSARRGGPYNEQFF. CDR3 nucleotides: TGCAGTGCCCGACGGGGGGGGCCGTACAATGAGCAGTTCTTC. This chain connects TRBV20-1 to TRBJ2-1; 8 positions agree with TRBD2. V lost 6 bases and J lost 4; bases outside the gene matches: 8. The CDR3 loop spans 14 amino acids. The germline V gene encodes CDR1 DFQATT and CDR2 SNEGSKA (reference sequence).

This clonotype was counted a few times. This sequence joins TRBV4-2 and TRBJ2-3, with a weak D call TRBD2 (6 bases). The germline CDR1 and CDR2 sequences are LGHNA and YNFKEQ. The CDR3 runs to 13 residues. V dropped 11 bases and J dropped 3 bases, with 15 bases sitting between them. Here the CDR3 DNA reads TGTGCCGCCAGGGACGCGGGGACAGATACGCAGTATTTT. The encoded protein is CAARDAGTDTQYF.

This clonotype was observed a few times. The chain links TRBV27 to TRBJ2-7; 10 nucleotides align to TRBD2. CDR1 and CDR2 (germline): MNHEY, SMNVEV (reference sequence). CDR3 size: 14 residues. Trimming took 5 bases from V and 2 from J; bases not matched to a gene: 3. Here the CDR3 reads CASSRTSGTYEQYF. CDR3 DNA sequence: TGTGCCAGCAGTCGGACTAGCGGTACCTACGAGCAGTACTTC.